Sequencing of this T cell receptor (beta chain) was carried out in a study of T cells in Graves' hyperthyroidism and ophthalmopathy. Study-level findings and limits: Most thyroid-expanded clonotypes above 0.001 were also found in blood.

The CDR3 spans 12 residues. Germline V lookup: CDR1 MGHDK, CDR2 SYGVNS. Trimming took off 2 bases at V and 9 bases at J, with 8 bases between the two ends. A NOSPECS grade of at least 4, a Clinical Activity Score of at least 3 and duration under 3 months were recorded in ophthalmopathy patients. Uncontrolled infection, other autoimmune disease, pregnancy or lactation disqualified patients from enrolment. Diagnoses were made from clinical symptoms, serum measures (thyroxine and TRAb), thyroid ultrasound and orbital computed tomography. The investigators amplified TCR beta CDR3 regions from RNA transcripts. Initially, a first-round RT-PCR of the TCR CDR3 employed the HTBI primer set. TCRdb re-analysed the multiplex PCR reads in MiXCR, keeping a single row per CDR3 protein. Seen here are about 640,000 distinct CDR3 sequences, roughly 15% observed once, and the top ten hold around 13%. This clonotype was recorded a few times. Its antigen is not known.

Sample: blood. The V call is TRBV25-1, the J call TRBJ2-1; no reliable D call. The receptor was isolated from a woman aged 45-65 years with Graves' ophthalmopathy. The CDR3 nucleotides are TGTGCCAGCAGTGAACCCCGAGGTGAGCAGTTCTTC. It specifies CASSEPRGEQFF. Filled out from reference TRBV25-1 and TRBJ2-1, the complete variable domain reads EADIYQTPRYLVIGTGKKITLECSQTMGHDKMYWYQQDPGMELHLIHYSYGVNSTEKGDLSSESTVSRIRTEHFPLTLESARPSHTSQYLCASSEPRGEQFFGPGTRLTVL.